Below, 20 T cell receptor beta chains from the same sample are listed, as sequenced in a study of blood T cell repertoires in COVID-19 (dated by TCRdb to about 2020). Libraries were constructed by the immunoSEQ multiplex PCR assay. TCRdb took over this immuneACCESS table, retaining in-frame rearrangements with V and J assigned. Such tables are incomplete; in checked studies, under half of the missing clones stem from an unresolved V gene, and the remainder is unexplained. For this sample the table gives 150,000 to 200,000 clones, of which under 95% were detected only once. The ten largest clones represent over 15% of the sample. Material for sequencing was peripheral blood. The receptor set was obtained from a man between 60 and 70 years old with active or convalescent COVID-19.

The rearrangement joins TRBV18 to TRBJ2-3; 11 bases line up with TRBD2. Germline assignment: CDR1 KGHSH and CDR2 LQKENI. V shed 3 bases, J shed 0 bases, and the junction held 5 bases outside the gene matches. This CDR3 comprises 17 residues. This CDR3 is CASSPLAGGSSTDTQYF. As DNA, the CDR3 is TGTGCCAGCTCACCCCTAGCGGGGGGTTCTAGCACAGATACGCAGTATTTT. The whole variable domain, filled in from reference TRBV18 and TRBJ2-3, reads NAGVMQNPRHLVRRRGQEARLRCSPMKGHSHVYWYRQLPEEGLKFMVYLQKENIIDESGMPKERFSAEFPKEGPSILRIQQVVRGDSAAYFCASSPLAGGSSTDTQYFGPGTRLTVL.

In nucleotides, the CDR3 is TGTGCCAGCAGCATTGGGACAGGGGCAGCCTACGAGCAGTACTTC. Residues: CASSIGTGAAYEQYF. This sequence joins TRBV7-9 and TRBJ2-7; 10 bases match TRBD1. V lost 5 bases to trimming and J lost 2 bases; unmatched junction nucleotides: 6. The CDR3 extends over 15 amino acids. The V gene's germline CDR1 is SEHNR and CDR2 FQNEAQ (reference sequence). Variable domain in full (rest from reference TRBV7-9 and TRBJ2-7): DTGVSQNPRHKITKRGQNVTFRCDPISEHNRLYWYRQTLGQGPEFLTYFQNEAQLEKSRLLSDRFSAERPKGSFSTLEIQRTEQGDSAMYLCASSIGTGAAYEQYFGPGTRLTVT.

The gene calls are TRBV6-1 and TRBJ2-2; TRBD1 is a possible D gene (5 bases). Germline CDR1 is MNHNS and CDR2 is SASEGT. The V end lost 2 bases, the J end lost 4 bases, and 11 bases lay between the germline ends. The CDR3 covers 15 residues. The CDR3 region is CASSESPRATGELFF. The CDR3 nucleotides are TGTGCCAGCAGTGAATCCCCCAGGGCCACCGGGGAGCTGTTTTTT.

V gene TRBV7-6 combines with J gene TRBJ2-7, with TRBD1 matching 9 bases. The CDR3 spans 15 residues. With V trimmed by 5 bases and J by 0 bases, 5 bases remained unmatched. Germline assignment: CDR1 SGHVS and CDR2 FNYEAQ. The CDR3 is CASSPGTGHSYEQYF. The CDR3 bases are TGTGCCAGCAGCCCCGGGACAGGGCACTCCTACGAGCAGTACTTC.

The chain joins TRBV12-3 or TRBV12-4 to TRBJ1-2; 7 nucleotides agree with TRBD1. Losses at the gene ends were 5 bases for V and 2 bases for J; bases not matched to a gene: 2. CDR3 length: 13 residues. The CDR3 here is CASSVQGNYGYTF. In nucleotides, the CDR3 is TGTGCCAGCAGTGTACAGGGGAACTATGGCTACACCTTC.

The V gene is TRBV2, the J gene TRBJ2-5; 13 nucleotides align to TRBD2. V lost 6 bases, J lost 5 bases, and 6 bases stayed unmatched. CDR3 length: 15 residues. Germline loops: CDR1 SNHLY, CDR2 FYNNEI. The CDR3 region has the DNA TGTGCCAGCAGACTAGCGGGGGGGCCGTGGGAGACCCAGTACTTC. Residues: CASRLAGGPWETQYF.

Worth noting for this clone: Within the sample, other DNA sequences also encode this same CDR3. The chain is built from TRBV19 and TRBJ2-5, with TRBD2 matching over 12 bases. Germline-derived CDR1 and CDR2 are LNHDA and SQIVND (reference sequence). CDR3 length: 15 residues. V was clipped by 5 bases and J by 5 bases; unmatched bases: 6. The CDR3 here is CASSSLAGGPETQYF. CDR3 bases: TGTGCCAGTAGTTCGCTAGCGGGAGGGCCGGAGACCCAGTACTTC.

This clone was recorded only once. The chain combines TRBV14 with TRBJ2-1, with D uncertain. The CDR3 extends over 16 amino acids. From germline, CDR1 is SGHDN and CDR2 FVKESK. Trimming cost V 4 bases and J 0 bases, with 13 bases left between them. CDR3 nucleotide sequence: TGTGCCAGCAGCCCGCAGGTGGTGAGCTCCTACAATGAGCAGTTCTTC. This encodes CASSPQVVSSYNEQFF.

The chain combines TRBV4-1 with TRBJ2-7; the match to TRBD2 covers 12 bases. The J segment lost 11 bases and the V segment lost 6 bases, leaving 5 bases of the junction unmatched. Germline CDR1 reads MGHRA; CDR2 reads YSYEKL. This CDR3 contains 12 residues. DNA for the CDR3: TGCGCCAGCAGGGGGACTAGCGGGCCCAAGTACTTC. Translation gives CASRGTSGPKYF.

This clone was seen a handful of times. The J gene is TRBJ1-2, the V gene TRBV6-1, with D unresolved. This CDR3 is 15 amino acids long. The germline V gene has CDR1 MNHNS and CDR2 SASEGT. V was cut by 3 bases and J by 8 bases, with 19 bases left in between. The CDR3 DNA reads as TGTGCCAGCAGTGATGTGTCAGGCGTCCTATTAGGCTACACCTTC. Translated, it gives CASSDVSGVLLGYTF.

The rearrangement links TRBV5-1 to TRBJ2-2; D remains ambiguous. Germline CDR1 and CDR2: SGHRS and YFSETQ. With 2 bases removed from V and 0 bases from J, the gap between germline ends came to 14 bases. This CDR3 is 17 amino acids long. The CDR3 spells CASSFTSVLPNTGELFF. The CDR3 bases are TGCGCCAGCAGCTTTACATCTGTCCTTCCGAACACCGGGGAGCTGTTTTTT. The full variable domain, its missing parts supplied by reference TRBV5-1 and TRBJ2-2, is KAGVTQTPRYLIKTRGQQVTLSCSPISGHRSVSWYQQTPGQGLQFLFEYFSETQRNKGNFPGRFSGRQFSNSRSEMNVSTLELGDSALYLCASSFTSVLPNTGELFFGEGSRLTVL.

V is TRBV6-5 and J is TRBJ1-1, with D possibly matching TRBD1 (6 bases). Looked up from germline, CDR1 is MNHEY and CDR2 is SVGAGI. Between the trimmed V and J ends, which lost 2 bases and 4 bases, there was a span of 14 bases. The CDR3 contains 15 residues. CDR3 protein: CASSYGGAGGTEAFF. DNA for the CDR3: TGTGCCAGCAGTTACGGGGGGGCAGGAGGCACTGAAGCTTTCTTT.

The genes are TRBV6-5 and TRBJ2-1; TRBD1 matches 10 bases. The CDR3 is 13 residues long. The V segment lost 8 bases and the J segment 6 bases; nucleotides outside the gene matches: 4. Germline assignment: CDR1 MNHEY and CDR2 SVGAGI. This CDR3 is CASGTGVANEQFF. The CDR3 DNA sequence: TGTGCCAGCGGGACAGGGGTGGCCAATGAGCAGTTCTTC.

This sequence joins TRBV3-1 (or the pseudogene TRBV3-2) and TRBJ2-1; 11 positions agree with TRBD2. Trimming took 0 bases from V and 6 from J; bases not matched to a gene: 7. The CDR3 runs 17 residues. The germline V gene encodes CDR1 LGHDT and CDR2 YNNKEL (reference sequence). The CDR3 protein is CASSQDPGLAGTNEQFF. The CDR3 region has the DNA TGTGCCAGCAGCCAAGATCCCGGACTAGCGGGCACCAATGAGCAGTTCTTC.

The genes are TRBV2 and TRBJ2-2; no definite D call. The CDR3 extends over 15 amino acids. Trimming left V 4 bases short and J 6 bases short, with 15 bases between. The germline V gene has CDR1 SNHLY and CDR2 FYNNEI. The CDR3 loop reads CASSGGFPGSGELFF. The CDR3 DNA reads TGTGCCAGCAGTGGTGGATTCCCAGGTTCCGGGGAGCTGTTTTTT.

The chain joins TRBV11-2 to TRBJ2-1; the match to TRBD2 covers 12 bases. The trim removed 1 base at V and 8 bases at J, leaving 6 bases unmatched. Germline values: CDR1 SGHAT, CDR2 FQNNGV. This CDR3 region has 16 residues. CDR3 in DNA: TGTGCCAGCAGCTTAGTGCTAGCGGGAGGGCCGGATGAGCAGTTCTTC. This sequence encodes CASSLVLAGGPDEQFF.

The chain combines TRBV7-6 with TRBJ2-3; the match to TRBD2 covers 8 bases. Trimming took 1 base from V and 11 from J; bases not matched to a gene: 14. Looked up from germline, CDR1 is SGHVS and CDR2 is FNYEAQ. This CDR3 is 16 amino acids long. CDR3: CASSLEYGGPREGQYF. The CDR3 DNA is TGTGCCAGCAGCTTAGAGTACGGGGGGCCCCGGGAGGGGCAGTATTTT.

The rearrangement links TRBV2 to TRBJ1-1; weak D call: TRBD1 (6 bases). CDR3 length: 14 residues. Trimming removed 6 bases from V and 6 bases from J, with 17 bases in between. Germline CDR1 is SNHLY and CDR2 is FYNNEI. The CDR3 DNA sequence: TGTGCCAGCAGAAGACAGGAGTTAGGGTCTGAAGCTTTCTTT. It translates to CASRRQELGSEAFF.

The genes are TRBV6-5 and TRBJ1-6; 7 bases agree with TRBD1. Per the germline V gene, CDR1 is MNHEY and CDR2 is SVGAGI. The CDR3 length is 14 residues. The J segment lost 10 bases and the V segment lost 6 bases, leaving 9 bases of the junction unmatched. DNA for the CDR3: TGTGCCAGCAGGTCAGGGGGTCTGGGATCACCCCTCCACTTT. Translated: CASRSGGLGSPLHF.

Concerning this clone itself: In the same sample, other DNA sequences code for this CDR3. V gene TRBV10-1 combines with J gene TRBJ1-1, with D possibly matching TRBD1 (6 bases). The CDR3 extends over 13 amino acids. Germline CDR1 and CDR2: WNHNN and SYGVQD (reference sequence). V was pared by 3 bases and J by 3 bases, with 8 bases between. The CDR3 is CASSEQGDTEAFF. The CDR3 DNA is TGCGCCAGCAGTGAACAGGGCGACACTGAAGCTTTCTTT.